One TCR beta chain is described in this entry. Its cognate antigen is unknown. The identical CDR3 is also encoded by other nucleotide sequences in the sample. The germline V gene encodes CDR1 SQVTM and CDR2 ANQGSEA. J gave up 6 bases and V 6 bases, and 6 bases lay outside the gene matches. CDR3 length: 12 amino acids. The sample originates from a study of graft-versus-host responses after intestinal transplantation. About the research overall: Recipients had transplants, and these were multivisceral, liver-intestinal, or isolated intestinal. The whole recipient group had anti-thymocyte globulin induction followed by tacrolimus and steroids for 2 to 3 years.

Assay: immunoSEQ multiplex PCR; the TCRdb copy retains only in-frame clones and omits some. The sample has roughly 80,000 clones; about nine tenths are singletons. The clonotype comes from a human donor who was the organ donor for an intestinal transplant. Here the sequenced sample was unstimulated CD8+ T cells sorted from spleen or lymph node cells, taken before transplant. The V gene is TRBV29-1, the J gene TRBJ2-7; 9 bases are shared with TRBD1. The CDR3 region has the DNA TGCAGCGTCGTCGGACAGGGGCGCGAGCAGTACTTC. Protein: CSVVGQGREQYF.